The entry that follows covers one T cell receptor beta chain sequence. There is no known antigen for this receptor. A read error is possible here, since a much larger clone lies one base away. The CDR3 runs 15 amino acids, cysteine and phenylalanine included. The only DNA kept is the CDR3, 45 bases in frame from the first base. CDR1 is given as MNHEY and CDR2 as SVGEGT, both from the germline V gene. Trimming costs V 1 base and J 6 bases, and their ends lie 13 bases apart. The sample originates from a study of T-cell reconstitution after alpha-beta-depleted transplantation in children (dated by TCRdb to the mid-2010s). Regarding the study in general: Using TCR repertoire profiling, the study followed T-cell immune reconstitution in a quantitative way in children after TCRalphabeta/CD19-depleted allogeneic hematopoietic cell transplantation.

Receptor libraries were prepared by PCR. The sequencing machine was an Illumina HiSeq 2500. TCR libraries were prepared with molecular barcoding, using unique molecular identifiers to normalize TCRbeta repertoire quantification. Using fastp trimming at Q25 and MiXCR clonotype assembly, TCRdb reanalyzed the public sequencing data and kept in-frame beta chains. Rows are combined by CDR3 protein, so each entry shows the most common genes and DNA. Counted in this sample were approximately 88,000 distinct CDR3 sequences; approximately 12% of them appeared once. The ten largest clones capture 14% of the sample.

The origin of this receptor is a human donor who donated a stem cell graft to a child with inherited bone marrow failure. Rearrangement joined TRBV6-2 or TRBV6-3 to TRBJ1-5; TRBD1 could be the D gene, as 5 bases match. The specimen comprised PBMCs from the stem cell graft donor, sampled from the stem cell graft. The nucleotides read TGTGCCAGCAGTTACTTCGGGGGAAGGGGTCAGCCCCAGCATTTT. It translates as CASSYFGGRGQPQHF.